This section outlines one TCR beta chain sequence together with its context. Total RNA extraction produced at least 5 micrograms (per sample) for the study. This specimen belongs to a study of blood T cells in healthy people across ages. Combining a sample-barcoded 5' primer with a J-beta primer mix, a second PCR ran for roughly 7 to 12 cycles. TCRdb recomputed calls from the 5' RACE reads with MiXCR, one row per CDR3 protein. In the table there are about 940,000 distinct CDR3 sequences, about 48% of which are singletons. V lost 3 bases, J lost 4 bases, and 10 bases lay in between. The CDR3 is made up of 14 amino acids. Germline V gene sequence: CDR1 MNHEY, CDR2 SMNVEV (reference sequence).

The receptor was isolated from a man aged 30 to 45 in good health. This sequence joins TRBV27 and TRBJ2-1; a possible D gene is TRBD1 (6 bases). What was sequenced was blood. The CDR3 nucleotides read TGTGCCAGCAGTTTCATGGGACAATACAATGAGCAGTTCTTC. Protein product: CASSFMGQYNEQFF.